By share of the sample, the clone carrying this T cell receptor beta chain is medium-sized. The antigen remains undetermined. Every sequencing run produced over 160 million TCR-beta sequences, and the sequences from any one run covered 15-18 subjects. One entry per CDR3 protein results from TCRdb running MiXCR on the 5' RACE reads. Among roughly 60,000 distinct CDR3 sequences listed, 3% to 4% were seen once. The data were obtained in a study of neurological immune-mediated disorders. Across the whole study: Secondary progressive cases numbered 3 among the 34 multiple sclerosis patients, while the other 31 were relapsing-remitting. Study-level findings and limits: Whereas HTLV-1-associated myelopathy showed the most TCR clonal expansion, multiple sclerosis showed the least, with levels below those of healthy controls.

CDR1 and CDR2 from the germline V gene are SGHDT and YYEEEE. CDR3 length: 15 amino acids. Trimming pared 2 bases from V and 1 base from J, leaving 12 bases between. The chain uses TRBV5-6 and TRBJ1-1; the D is unclear. Specimen: PBMCs. This sequence was found in a woman aged 45-59 years with multiple sclerosis. CDR3 in DNA: TGTGCCAGCAGCTTTTTGAGCTGGGGGAACACTGAAGCTTTCTTT. Translation: CASSFLSWGNTEAFF.